This TCR beta chain was identified in a study of T cell changes during pregnancy in multiple sclerosis. V lost 4 bases, J lost 4 bases, and 20 bases lay in between. This CDR3 has 15 amino acids. The germline CDR1 and CDR2 sequences are SQVTM and ANQGSEA. The repertoire was sequenced with immunoSEQ multiplex PCR; TCRdb's copy has only in-frame clones and lacks some. The sample contains 30,000 to 40,000 clones, about nine tenths of which appear only once. The TCR originated in a female donor with multiple sclerosis, enrolled in a pregnancy study. The genes are TRBV29-1 and TRBJ2-7; D is possibly TRBD1 (5 bases). This sample comprised CD8+ T cells from peripheral blood mononuclear cells, obtained in the second trimester of pregnancy. The CDR3 region has the DNA TGCAGCGTTGCTGTAAACGACAGATTCCTTTACGAGCAGTACTTC. Amino acid sequence: CSVAVNDRFLYEQYF.